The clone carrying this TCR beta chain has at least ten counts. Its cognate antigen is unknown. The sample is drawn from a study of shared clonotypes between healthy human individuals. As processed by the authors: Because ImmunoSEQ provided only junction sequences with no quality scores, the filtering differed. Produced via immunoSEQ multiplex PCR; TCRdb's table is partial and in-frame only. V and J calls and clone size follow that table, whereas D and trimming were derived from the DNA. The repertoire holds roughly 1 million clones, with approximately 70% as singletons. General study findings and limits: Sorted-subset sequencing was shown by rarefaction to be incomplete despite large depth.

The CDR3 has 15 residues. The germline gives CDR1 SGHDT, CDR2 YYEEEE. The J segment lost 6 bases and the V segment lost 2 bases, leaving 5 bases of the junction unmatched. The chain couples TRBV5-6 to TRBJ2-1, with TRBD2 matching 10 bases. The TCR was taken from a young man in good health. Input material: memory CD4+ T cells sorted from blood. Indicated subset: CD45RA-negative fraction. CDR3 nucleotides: TGTGCCAGCAGCTTTAGGAGACTAGCGGGCAATGAGCAGTTCTTC. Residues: CASSFRRLAGNEQFF.